This T cell receptor (beta chain) derives from a study of T cells in tuberculosis. Details on this clone: Its specificity is unknown.

Trimming cost V 0 bases and J 4 bases, with 16 bases left between them. The CDR3 covers 16 residues. In germline, CDR1 is LGHNA, CDR2 YSLEER. Whole-study findings and limits: Active tuberculosis patients had shorter CDR3-alpha; the beta difference was nonsignificant. Active tuberculosis TCR-alpha repertoires lay closer to GMM-specific TCRs than IGRA-negative controls, suggesting clonal expansion.

This table comes from immunoSEQ multiplex PCR, and its TCRdb copy is limited to in-frame clones, with some not included. The data hold under 45,000 clones, with nearly 97% observed a single time. The sample taken for sequencing was PBMCs. The chain has TRBV4-3 and TRBJ2-7; D possibly corresponds to TRBD2 (6 bases). The sequence was obtained from a donor aged 10-29 years with latent tuberculosis or without tuberculosis infection. Written as DNA, the CDR3 is TGCGCCAGCAGCCAAGATCCCGGGGGTTTTGTTTACGAGCAGTACTTC. Translating gives CASSQDPGGFVYEQYF.